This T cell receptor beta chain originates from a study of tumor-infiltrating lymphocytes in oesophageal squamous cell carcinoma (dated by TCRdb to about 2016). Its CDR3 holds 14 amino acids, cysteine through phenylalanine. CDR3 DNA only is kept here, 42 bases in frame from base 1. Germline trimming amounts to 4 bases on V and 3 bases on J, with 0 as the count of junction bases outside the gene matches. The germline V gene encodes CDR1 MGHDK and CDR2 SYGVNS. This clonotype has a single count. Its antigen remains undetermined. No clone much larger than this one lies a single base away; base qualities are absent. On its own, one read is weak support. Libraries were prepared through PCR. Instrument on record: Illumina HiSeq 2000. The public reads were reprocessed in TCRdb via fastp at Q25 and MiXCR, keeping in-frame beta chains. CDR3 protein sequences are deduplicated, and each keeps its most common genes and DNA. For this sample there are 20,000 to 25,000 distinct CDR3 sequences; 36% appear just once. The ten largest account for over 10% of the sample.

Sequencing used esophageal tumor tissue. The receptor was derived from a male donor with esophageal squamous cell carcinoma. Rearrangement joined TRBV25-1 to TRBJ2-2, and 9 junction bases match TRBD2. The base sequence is TGTGCCAGCAGTGGGACTAGCGACACCGGGGAGCTGTTTTTT. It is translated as CASSGTSDTGELFF.